Listed below are T cell receptor beta chains from one sample, sequenced in a study of blood T cells in healthy people across ages. One entry per CDR3 protein, called by TCRdb with MiXCR from the 5' RACE reads. The table records approximately 760,000 distinct CDR3 sequences, around 25% of them present only once. These data were also filed under a second study, of T cells of mothers and their children.

The sample was blood. The receptors stem from a boy aged 5 to 17 in good health. The CDR3 runs from the conserved cysteine through the conserved F or W. A D gene is named only where the DNA matches it firmly. A row's size may be missing; if present it is once, few, many or a size class.

>TRBV29-1|-|TRBJ1-2|few
CSGGDGDYTF
TGCAGCGGTGGGGACGGAGACTACACCTTC
>TRBV11-2|-|TRBJ2-5|-
CASSLDQGQRETQYF
TGTGCCAGCAGCTTAGATCAAGGACAGAGGGAGACCCAGTACTTC
>TRBV7-2|TRBD2|TRBJ2-5|-
CASTPGLAGEGETQYF
TGTGCCAGCACCCCGGGACTAGCGGGAGAGGGAGAGACCCAGTACTTC
>TRBV12-3/TRBV12-4|TRBD1|TRBJ1-2|-
CASSTPQGADGYTF
TGTGCCAGCAGTACGCCGCAGGGGGCGGATGGCTACACCTTC
>TRBV10-3|TRBD1|TRBJ1-6|-
CAISVGQGNSPLHF
TGTGCCATCAGTGTGGGACAGGGGAACTCACCCCTCCACTTT
>TRBV4-1|TRBD1|TRBJ2-7|few
CASSQVTGGNYEQYF
TGCGCCAGCAGCCAAGTGACAGGGGGGAACTACGAGCAGTACTTC
>TRBV25-1|-|TRBJ2-7|-
CASSAFGVEDRTEQYF
TGTGCCAGCAGTGCCTTCGGAGTCGAGGATCGGACCGAGCAGTACTTC
>TRBV7-2|TRBD1|TRBJ2-3|-
CASSRQGALADTQYF
TGTGCCAGCAGCCGGCAGGGGGCGCTCGCAGATACGCAGTATTTT
>TRBV24-1|-|TRBJ2-3|few
CATSARLSTDTQYF
TGTGCCACCAGTGCACGCTTAAGCACAGATACGCAGTATTTT
>TRBV6-6|-|TRBJ1-1|-
CASSYSPGYEAFF
TGTGCCAGCAGTTACTCGCCCGGTTATGAAGCTTTCTTT